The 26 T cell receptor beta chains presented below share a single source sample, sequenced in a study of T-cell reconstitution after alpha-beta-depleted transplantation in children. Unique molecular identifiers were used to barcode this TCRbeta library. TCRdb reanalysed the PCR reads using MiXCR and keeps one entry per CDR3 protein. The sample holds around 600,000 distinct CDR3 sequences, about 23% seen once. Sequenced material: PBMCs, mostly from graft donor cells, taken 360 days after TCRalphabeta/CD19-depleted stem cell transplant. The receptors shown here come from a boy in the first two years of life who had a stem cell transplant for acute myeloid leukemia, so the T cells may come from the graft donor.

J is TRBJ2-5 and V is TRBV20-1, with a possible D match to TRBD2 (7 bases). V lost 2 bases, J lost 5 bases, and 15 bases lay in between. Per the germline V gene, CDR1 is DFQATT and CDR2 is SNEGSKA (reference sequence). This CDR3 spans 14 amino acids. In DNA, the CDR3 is TGCAGTGCTAGATTCGGGGGGCCCACTGAGACCCAGTACTTC. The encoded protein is CSARFGGPTETQYF.

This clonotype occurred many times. The CDR3 protein is CASRPSNQPQHF. CDR3 in DNA: TGTGCCAGCAGACCAAGCAATCAGCCCCAGCATTTT. V is TRBV12-3 or TRBV12-4 and J is TRBJ1-5; no clear D. The V and J ends lost 6 bases and 1 base respectively, with 4 bases between them. CDR3 size: 12 residues.

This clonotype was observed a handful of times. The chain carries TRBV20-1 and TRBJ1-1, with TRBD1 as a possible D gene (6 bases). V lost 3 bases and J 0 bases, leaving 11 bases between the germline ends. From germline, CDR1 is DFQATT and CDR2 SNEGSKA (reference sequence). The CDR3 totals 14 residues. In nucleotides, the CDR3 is TGCAGTGCTAGGTGGACAGTAATGAACACTGAAGCTTTCTTT. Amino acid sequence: CSARWTVMNTEAFF.

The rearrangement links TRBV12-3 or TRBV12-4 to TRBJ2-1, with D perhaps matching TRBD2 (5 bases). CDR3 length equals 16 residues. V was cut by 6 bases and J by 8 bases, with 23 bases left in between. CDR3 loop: CASSQGGQVGLDEQFF. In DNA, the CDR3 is TGTGCCAGCAGCCAAGGAGGCCAGGTTGGACTGGATGAGCAGTTCTTC.

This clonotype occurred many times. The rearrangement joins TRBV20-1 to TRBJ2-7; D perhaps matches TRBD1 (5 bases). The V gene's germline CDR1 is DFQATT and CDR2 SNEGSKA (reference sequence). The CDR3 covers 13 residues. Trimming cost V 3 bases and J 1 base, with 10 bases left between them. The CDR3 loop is CSASPRTSYEQYF. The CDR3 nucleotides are TGCAGTGCTAGCCCACGGACATCCTACGAGCAGTACTTC.

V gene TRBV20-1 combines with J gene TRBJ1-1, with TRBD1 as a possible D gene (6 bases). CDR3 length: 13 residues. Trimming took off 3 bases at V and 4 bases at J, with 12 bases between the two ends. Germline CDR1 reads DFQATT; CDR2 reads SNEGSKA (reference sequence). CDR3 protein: CSARPGQSTEAFF. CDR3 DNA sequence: TGCAGTGCTAGGCCCGGACAGAGCACTGAAGCTTTCTTT.

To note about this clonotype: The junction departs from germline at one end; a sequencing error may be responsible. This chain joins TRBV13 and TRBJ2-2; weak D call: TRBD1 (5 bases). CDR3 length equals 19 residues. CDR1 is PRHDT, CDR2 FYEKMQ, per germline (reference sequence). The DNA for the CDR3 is TGTGCCAGCAGCTACACAACGAATACCGTACCAGGGCCTACCGAGGAGCTGTTTTTT. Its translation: CASSYTTNTVPGPTEELFF.

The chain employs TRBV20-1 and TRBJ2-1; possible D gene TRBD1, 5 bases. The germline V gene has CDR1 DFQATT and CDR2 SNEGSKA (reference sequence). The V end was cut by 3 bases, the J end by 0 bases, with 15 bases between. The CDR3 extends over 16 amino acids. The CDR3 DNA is TGCAGTGCTAGTACCCCAAAAAGGGGCTCCTACAATGAGCAGTTCTTC. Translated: CSASTPKRGSYNEQFF.

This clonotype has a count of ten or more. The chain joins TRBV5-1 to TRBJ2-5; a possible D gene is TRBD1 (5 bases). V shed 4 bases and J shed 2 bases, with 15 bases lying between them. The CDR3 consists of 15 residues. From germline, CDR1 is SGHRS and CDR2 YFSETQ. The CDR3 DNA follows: TGCGCCAGCAGCCTCAAGGACAAGCTACAAGAGACCCAGTACTTC. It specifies CASSLKDKLQETQYF. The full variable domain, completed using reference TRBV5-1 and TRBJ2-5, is KAGVTQTPRYLIKTRGQQVTLSCSPISGHRSVSWYQQTPGQGLQFLFEYFSETQRNKGNFPGRFSGRQFSNSRSEMNVSTLELGDSALYLCASSLKDKLQETQYFGPGTRLLVL.

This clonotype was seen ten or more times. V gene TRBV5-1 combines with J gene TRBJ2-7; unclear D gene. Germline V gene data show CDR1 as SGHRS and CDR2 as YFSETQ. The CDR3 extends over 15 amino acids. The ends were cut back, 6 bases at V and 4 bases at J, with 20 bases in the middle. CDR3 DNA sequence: TGCGCCAGCAACCCAGAGAAGTTCCCGGGTTACGAGCAGTACTTC. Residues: CASNPEKFPGYEQYF.

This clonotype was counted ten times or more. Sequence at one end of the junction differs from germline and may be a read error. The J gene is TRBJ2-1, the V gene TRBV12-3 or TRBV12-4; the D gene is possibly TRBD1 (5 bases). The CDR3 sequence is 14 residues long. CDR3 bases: TGCGCCAGCAGCTTAAGGGGCCCTTACAATGAGCAGTTCTTC. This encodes CASSLRGPYNEQFF.

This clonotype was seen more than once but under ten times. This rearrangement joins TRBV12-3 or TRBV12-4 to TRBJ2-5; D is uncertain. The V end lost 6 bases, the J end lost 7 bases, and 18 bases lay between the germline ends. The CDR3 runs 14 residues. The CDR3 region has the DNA TGTGCCAGCAGCGACCCGCGGACCCTTGGGACCCAGTACTTC. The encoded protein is CASSDPRTLGTQYF.

The CDR3 loop is CATQQGRASGNTIYF. The CDR3, as DNA: TGTGCCACCCAACAGGGAAGGGCTTCTGGAAACACCATATATTTT. This chain connects TRBV15 to TRBJ1-3, with a tentative D call TRBD1 (6 bases). CDR1 LNHNV and CDR2 YYDKDF come from the germline V gene (reference sequence). CDR3 length: 15 amino acids. Trimming shortened V by 8 bases and J by 1 base, and 15 bases separated the two germline ends.

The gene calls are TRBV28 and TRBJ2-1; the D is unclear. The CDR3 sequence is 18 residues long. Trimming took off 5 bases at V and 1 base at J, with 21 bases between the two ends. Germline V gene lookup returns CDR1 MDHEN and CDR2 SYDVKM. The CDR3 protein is CASSLAGLSVGSYNEQFF. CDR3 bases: TGTGCCAGCAGTCTGGCCGGCCTTTCCGTAGGGTCCTACAATGAGCAGTTCTTC.

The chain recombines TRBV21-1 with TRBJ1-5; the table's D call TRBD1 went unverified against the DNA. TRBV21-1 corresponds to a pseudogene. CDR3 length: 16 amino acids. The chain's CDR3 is CASSKHRMYSNQPQHF. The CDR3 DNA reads TGTGCCAGCAGCAAACACAGGATGTATAGCAATCAGCCCCAGCATTTT.

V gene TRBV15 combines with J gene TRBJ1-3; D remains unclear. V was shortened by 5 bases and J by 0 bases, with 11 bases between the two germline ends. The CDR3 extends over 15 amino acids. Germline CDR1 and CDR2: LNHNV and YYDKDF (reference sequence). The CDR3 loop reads CATSPRLTSGNTIYF. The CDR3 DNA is TGTGCCACCAGCCCCCGATTAACCTCTGGAAACACCATATATTTT.

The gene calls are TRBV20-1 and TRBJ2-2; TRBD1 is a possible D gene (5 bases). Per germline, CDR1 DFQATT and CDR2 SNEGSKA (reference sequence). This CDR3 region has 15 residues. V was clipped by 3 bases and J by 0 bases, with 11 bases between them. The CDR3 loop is CSASDSSSNTGELFF. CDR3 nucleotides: TGCAGTGCTAGTGACAGCTCATCGAACACCGGGGAGCTGTTTTTT.

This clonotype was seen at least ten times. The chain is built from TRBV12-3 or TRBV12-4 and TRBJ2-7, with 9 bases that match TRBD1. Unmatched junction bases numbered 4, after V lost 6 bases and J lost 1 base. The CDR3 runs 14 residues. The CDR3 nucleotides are TGTGCCAGCAGCGAGGGACAGGGTTCCTACGAGCAGTACTTC. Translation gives CASSEGQGSYEQYF.

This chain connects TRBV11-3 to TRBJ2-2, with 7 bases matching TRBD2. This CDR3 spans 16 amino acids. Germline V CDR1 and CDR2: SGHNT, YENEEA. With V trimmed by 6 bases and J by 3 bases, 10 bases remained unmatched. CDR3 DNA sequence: TGTGCCAGCAGTTTTCGACTAGCTTGCGACACCGGGGAGCTGTTTTTT. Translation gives CASSFRLACDTGELFF.

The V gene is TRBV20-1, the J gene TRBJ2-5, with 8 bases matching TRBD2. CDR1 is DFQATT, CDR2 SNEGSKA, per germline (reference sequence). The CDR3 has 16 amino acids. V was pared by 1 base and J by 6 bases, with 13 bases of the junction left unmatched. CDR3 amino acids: CSARVGERTSHQTQYF. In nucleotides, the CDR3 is TGCAGTGCTAGAGTGGGAGAACGGACTAGCCACCAGACCCAGTACTTC.

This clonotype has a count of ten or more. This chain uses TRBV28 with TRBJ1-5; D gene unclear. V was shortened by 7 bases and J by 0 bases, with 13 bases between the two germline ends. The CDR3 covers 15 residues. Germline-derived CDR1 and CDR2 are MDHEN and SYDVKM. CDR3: CASTFFSYSNQPQHF. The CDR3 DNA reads TGTGCCAGCACGTTTTTTAGCTATAGCAATCAGCCCCAGCATTTT.

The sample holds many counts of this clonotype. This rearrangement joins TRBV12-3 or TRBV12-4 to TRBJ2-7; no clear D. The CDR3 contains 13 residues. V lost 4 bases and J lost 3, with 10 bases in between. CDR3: CASSSGLSYEQYF. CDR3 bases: TGTGCCAGCAGTTCCGGGTTGAGCTACGAGCAGTACTTC.

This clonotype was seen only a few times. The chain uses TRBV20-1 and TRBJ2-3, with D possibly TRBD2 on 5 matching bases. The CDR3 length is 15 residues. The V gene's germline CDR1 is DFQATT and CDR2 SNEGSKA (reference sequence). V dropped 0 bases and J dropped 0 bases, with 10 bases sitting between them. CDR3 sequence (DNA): TGCAGTGCTAGAGATCTAGCTACTAGCACAGATACGCAGTATTTT. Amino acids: CSARDLATSTDTQYF.

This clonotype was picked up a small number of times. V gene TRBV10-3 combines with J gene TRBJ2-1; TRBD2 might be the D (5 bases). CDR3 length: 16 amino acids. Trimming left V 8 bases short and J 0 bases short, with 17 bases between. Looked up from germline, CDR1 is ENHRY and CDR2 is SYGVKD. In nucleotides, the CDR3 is TGTGCCATCGCCGCCTCGGGGAAAGGCTCCTACAATGAGCAGTTCTTC. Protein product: CAIAASGKGSYNEQFF.

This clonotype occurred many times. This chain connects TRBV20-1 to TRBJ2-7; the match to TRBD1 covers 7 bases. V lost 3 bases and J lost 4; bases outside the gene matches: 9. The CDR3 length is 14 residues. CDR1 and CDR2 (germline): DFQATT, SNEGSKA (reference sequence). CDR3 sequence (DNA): TGCAGTGCTAGGATCGGGACAGCCACTTACGAGCAGTACTTC. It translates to CSARIGTATYEQYF.

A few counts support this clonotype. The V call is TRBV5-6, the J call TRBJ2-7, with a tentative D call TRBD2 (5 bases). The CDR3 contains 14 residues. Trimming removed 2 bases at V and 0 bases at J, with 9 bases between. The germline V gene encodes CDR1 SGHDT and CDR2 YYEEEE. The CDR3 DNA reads TGTGCCAGCAGCTTAGAGGGAAGCTCCTACGAGCAGTACGTC. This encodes CASSLEGSSYEQYV.